This TCR beta chain came from a study of tumor-infiltrating lymphocytes in oesophageal squamous cell carcinoma. TCRdb passed the PCR reads through MiXCR, listing each CDR3 protein once. The table lists about 22,000 distinct CDR3 sequences, 35% to 45% of them singletons. The CDR3 length is 14 residues. Germline values: CDR1 MNHEY, CDR2 SVGEGT. This TCR derives from a male donor with esophageal squamous cell carcinoma. The chain uses TRBV6-2 or TRBV6-3 and TRBJ2-7; D is unclear. The J call may be incorrect, as the DNA end agrees better with TRBJ2-5. The sample consisted of esophageal tumor tissue. The CDR3 reads CASGQDGEQETQYF. The DNA of the CDR3 is TGTGCCAGCGGTCAGGACGGCGAACAAGAGACCCAGTACTTC.